The next 19 T cell receptor beta chains were all read from a single sample in a study of blood T cell repertoires in COVID-19. Here immunoSEQ multiplex PCR was the method, and the copy in TCRdb shows in-frame clones only, minus some. The sample comprises 60,000 to 90,000 clones, 65% to 90% of which are singletons, and 15% to 20% rests with the top ten. Sequencing input: peripheral blood. These TCRs come from a human donor in a cohort sampled during active COVID-19.

V is TRBV5-1 and J is TRBJ1-1, with D maybe TRBD1 (6 bases). The CDR3 has 14 residues. In germline, CDR1 is SGHRS, CDR2 YFSETQ. V gave up 3 bases and J gave up 1 base, with 10 bases separating them. The CDR3 coding sequence is TGCGCCAGCAGCTCGGGACATCGGAACACTGAAGCTTTCTTT. This codes for CASSSGHRNTEAFF.

The CDR3 DNA follows: TGCGCCAGCAGCTTGGTGTCCAACTCGAACACCGGGGAGCTGTTTTTT. It encodes CASSLVSNSNTGELFF. The rearrangement links TRBV5-1 to TRBJ2-2; D unresolved. Germline V gene sequence: CDR1 SGHRS, CDR2 YFSETQ. V lost 0 bases, J lost 0 bases, and 9 bases lay in between. This CDR3 contains 16 residues.

The chain carries TRBV7-9 and TRBJ1-2, with 12 positions matching TRBD1. CDR1 and CDR2 from the germline V gene are SEHNR and FQNEAQ (reference sequence). CDR3 length: 16 residues. V lost 5 bases, J lost 7 bases, and 11 bases stayed unmatched. The CDR3 sequence is CASSNFVRDRGLGYTF. For the CDR3, the DNA is TGTGCCAGCAGCAATTTCGTCCGGGACAGGGGGCTTGGCTACACCTTC. Looking up the rest from reference TRBV7-9 and TRBJ1-2 gives the full variable domain: DTGVSQNPRHKITKRGQNVTFRCDPISEHNRLYWYRQTLGQGPEFLTYFQNEAQLEKSRLLSDRFSAERPKGSFSTLEIQRTEQGDSAMYLCASSNFVRDRGLGYTFGSGTRLTVV.

V gene TRBV6-6 combines with J gene TRBJ2-3; maybe TRBD2 (5 bases). Trimming removed 0 bases from V and 4 bases from J, with 11 bases in between. CDR1 and CDR2 from the germline V gene are MNHNY and SVGAGI (reference sequence). This CDR3 region has 15 residues. The DNA for the CDR3 is TGTGCCAGCAGTTACTCGGGCGCGGGCCCAGATACGCAGTATTTT. The encoded protein is CASSYSGAGPDTQYF.

The V gene is TRBV5-4, the J gene TRBJ2-1; D may be TRBD2 (6 bases). The CDR3 is 14 residues long. V lost 0 bases and J 7 bases, leaving 11 bases between the germline ends. CDR1 is SGHNT, CDR2 YYREEE, per germline (reference sequence). CDR3 residues: CASSLAGLTNEQFF. CDR3 sequence (DNA): TGTGCCAGCAGCTTGGCGGGACTGACAAATGAGCAGTTCTTC. The full variable domain, completed using reference TRBV5-4 and TRBJ2-1, is ETGVTQSPTHLIKTRGQQVTLRCSSQSGHNTVSWYQQALGQGPQFIFQYYREEENGRGNFPPRFSGLQFPNYSSELNVNALELDDSALYLCASSLAGLTNEQFFGPGTRLTVL.

The chain uses TRBV11-3 and TRBJ2-3, with no clear D. Germline assignment: CDR1 SGHNT and CDR2 YENEEA. The CDR3 has 14 residues. The ends were cut back, 1 base at V and 4 bases at J, with 9 bases in the middle. CDR3 protein: CASSLGGSSDTQYF. CDR3 nucleotide sequence: TGTGCCAGCAGCTTAGGCGGCTCTTCAGATACGCAGTATTTT. Full variable domain (outside the CDR3, taken from reference TRBV11-3 and TRBJ2-3): EAGVVQSPRYKIIEKKQPVAFWCNPISGHNTLYWYLQNLGQGPELLIRYENEEAVDDSQLPKDRFSAERLKGVDSTLKIQPAELGDSAVYLCASSLGGSSDTQYFGPGTRLTVL.

The chain recombines TRBV7-9 with TRBJ1-1, with 11 bases aligning to TRBD1. The germline gives CDR1 SEHNR, CDR2 FQNEAQ (reference sequence). V lost 5 bases and J lost 6; bases outside the gene matches: 11. The CDR3 contains 16 residues. CDR3 protein: CASSPWTGGGMAEAFF. CDR3 bases: TGTGCCAGCAGCCCTTGGACAGGGGGCGGGATGGCTGAAGCTTTCTTT. Full variable domain (outside the CDR3, taken from reference TRBV7-9 and TRBJ1-1): DTGVSQNPRHKITKRGQNVTFRCDPISEHNRLYWYRQTLGQGPEFLTYFQNEAQLEKSRLLSDRFSAERPKGSFSTLEIQRTEQGDSAMYLCASSPWTGGGMAEAFFGQGTRLTVV.

This clone was observed a handful of times. The chain couples TRBV18 to TRBJ1-3; D not resolved. Trimming removed 0 bases at V and 0 bases at J, with 9 bases between. This CDR3 contains 16 residues. Germline assignment: CDR1 KGHSH and CDR2 LQKENI. The CDR3 bases are TGTGCCAGCTCACCACCGGGAGTGACCTCTGGAAACACCATATATTTT. This translates into CASSPPGVTSGNTIYF.

The chain couples TRBV27 to TRBJ2-1, with D possibly matching TRBD2 (5 bases). V was trimmed by 6 bases and J by 9 bases, leaving 15 bases between them. Germline loops: CDR1 MNHEY, CDR2 SMNVEV (reference sequence). The CDR3 spans 13 residues. The CDR3 DNA follows: TGTGCCAGCAGCGCCCGCAACGGGATTGAGCAGTTCTTC. The encoded protein is CASSARNGIEQFF.

This chain uses TRBV7-9 with TRBJ2-5, with D possibly TRBD1 on 5 matching bases. The CDR3 extends over 13 amino acids. From germline, CDR1 is SEHNR and CDR2 FQNEAQ (reference sequence). With 2 bases removed from V and 4 bases from J, the gap between germline ends came to 8 bases. CDR3 sequence: CASSLSGAETQYF. The CDR3 DNA reads TGTGCCAGCAGCTTATCTGGGGCAGAGACCCAGTACTTC.

The DNA for the CDR3 is TGTGCCAGCAGGACAGGACAGCAGGGTAGCAATCAGCCCCAGCATTTT. It codes for CASRTGQQGSNQPQHF. The chain has TRBV6-6 and TRBJ1-5; maybe TRBD1 (6 bases). The germline V gene has CDR1 MNHNY and CDR2 SVGAGI (reference sequence). The CDR3 covers 16 residues. Trimming cost V 6 bases and J 0 bases, with 15 bases left between them.

The chain is built from TRBV7-8 and TRBJ2-5; tentative D call: TRBD2 (6 bases). V lost 5 bases, J lost 4 bases, and 14 bases lay in between. This CDR3 spans 14 amino acids. Germline V gene sequence: CDR1 SGHVS, CDR2 FQNEAQ. CDR3 loop: CASSPGERGETQYF. DNA of the CDR3: TGTGCCAGCAGCCCGGGAGAGAGAGGAGAGACCCAGTACTTC.

This clone turned up a few times. This rearrangement joins TRBV7-9 to TRBJ2-7, with unresolved D. Germline V CDR1 and CDR2: SEHNR, FQNEAQ (reference sequence). Between the trimmed V and J ends, which lost 1 base and 3 bases, there was a span of 13 bases. The CDR3 loop spans 15 amino acids. CDR3 protein: CASSLGSNYDYEQYF. The CDR3 DNA is TGTGCCAGCAGCTTAGGAAGCAATTATGACTACGAGCAGTACTTC.

This clone was detected only once. This chain connects TRBV28 to TRBJ2-3; D remains ambiguous. The CDR3 spans 11 residues. The germline V and J ends were trimmed by 2 bases and 14 bases, with 11 bases remaining between them. Germline-derived CDR1 and CDR2 are MDHEN and SYDVKM. The CDR3 here is CASSLGPLRYF. The CDR3, as DNA: TGTGCCAGCAGTTTAGGGCCCCTACGGTATTTT.

The chain employs TRBV5-1 and TRBJ1-4; TRBD1 aligns across 7 bases. V shed 4 bases, J shed 5 bases, and the junction held 5 bases outside the gene matches. Germline CDR1 reads SGHRS; CDR2 reads YFSETQ. CDR3 length equals 14 residues. Here the CDR3 reads CASSPSRGNEKLFF. CDR3 DNA sequence: TGCGCCAGCAGCCCCAGCAGGGGGAATGAAAAACTGTTTTTT.

The rearrangement links TRBV6-5 to TRBJ2-7; 7 nucleotides align to TRBD2. Germline lookup yields CDR1 MNHEY and CDR2 SVGAGI. J gave up 6 bases and V 10 bases, and 18 bases lay outside the gene matches. The CDR3 has 15 amino acids. The CDR3 sequence is CATTLGGGRTGEQYF. DNA of the CDR3: TGTGCCACAACACTGGGGGGAGGGCGAACGGGCGAGCAGTACTTC.

V usage is TRBV7-2 and J usage is TRBJ2-7; 14 bases align to TRBD2. Per germline, CDR1 SGHTA and CDR2 FQGNSA. The CDR3 is 16 amino acids. V shed 1 base and J 4 bases; nucleotides not matched to a gene: 3. This CDR3 reads CASSLGGLAGAYEQYF. The CDR3 coding sequence is TGTGCCAGCAGCTTAGGGGGACTAGCGGGAGCTTACGAGCAGTACTTC.

The count of this clone is one. This chain links TRBV3-1 (or the pseudogene TRBV3-2) with TRBJ2-5; TRBD2 matches at 7 bases. CDR1 and CDR2 from the germline V gene are LGHDT and YNNKEL (reference sequence). This CDR3 is 15 amino acids long. V gave up 1 base and J gave up 5 bases; unmatched junction bases: 7. The CDR3 reads CASSQVEWGGETQYF. The CDR3 DNA reads TGTGCCAGCAGCCAAGTCGAATGGGGAGGGGAGACCCAGTACTTC.

This chain joins TRBV27 and TRBJ2-3; D is undetermined. The V gene lost 0 bases and the J gene lost 1 base, with 8 bases spanning the gap. Germline CDR1 MNHEY, CDR2 SMNVEV (reference sequence). CDR3 size: 15 residues. CDR3 nucleotide sequence: TGTGCCAGCAGTTTATCGTTGGCTCGCACAGATACGCAGTATTTT. Its protein is CASSLSLARTDTQYF.